This T cell receptor (beta chain) was sequenced in a study of blood T cell repertoires in COVID-19 (TCRdb year 2020). About the full investigation: The collaborator samples originated in the United States, Italy and Spain and spanned the acute and convalescent phases of COVID-19. The prospective study material was composed of cDNA or gDNA derived from T cells, B-cell-depleted T cells, or PBMCs. Deeply sampled blood TCRbeta repertoires from subjects exposed to, actively infected with, or recovered from COVID-19 were included in the dataset. The repertoires were released in a freely available public database intended as a resource for research on the immune response to SARS-CoV-2. Samples came from the ongoing ImmuneRACE study (first 160 participants) plus 1,254 subjects from 6 global collaborators. Where available, HLA class I and class II types were taken from metadata supplied by the sample provider and were not determined by assay-based typing. Sample metadata almost always included a de-identified subject ID, COVID-19 status, age in years and sex.

TCRbeta CDR3 regions were amplified from genomic DNA by means of the immunoSEQ Assay, a bias-controlled multiplex PCR. The original methods were these. Within the assay, amplification of reference gene primers was used to estimate how many nucleated cells each sample contained. To quantify the absolute abundance of each unique TCRbeta CDR3 rearrangement, sequence reads were collapsed and filtered. Productive Simpson clonality was computed per sample as the square root of Simpson's diversity index over productive rearrangements. What TCRdb holds here is the immuneACCESS table cut down to in-frame rearrangements. Part of the clones is not present; checked against another copy, under half of the missing clones reflect an unresolved V gene, and the others are unexplained. The DNA gave D and trimming, while V, J and clone size come from that table. Across this sample there are about 210,000 clones, with 84% seen only once. The ten most abundant clones make up 9.5% to 10% of the sample.

Collaborating institutions collected whole blood in K2EDTA tubes following their own protocols. For TCRbeta analysis, collaborator samples were shipped as frozen whole blood, as isolated PBMCs, or as DNA extracted from either sample type. Turning to this clone: The antigen this receptor binds is unknown. The input lacks base qualities; no much larger clone sits a single base away.

The research as a whole found: Clinical and demographic metadata were provided uncurated, with the amount varying by source and participant.

The source material was peripheral blood. The sequence came from a man aged 45-65 years with active or convalescent COVID-19.

DNA sequence: TGTGCCAGTAGTATAGAGACAGAGAACACTGAAGCTTTCTTT. Its amino acids are CASSIETENTEAFF. The chain links TRBV19 with TRBJ1-1; the D segment could be TRBD1, given 5 matching bases. The germline V gene (reference sequence) specifies LNHDA as CDR1 and SQIVND as CDR2. The CDR3 contains 14 residues, cysteine and phenylalanine counted. Only the CDR3 DNA is retained, 42 bases long and in frame from the first base. V drops 0 bases and J drops 1 base, leaving 6 bases in between.